A single sample is the source of the 18 T cell receptor beta chains below, sequenced in a study of blood T cell repertoires in COVID-19. Produced via immunoSEQ multiplex PCR; TCRdb's table is partial and in-frame only. The sample holds 100,000 to 150,000 clones, 79% seen once. Sequenced material: peripheral blood. The source of these receptors is a man aged 40-49 years with active or convalescent COVID-19.

Of note for this clone: One end of the junction does not line up with germline, which may come from a read error. J is TRBJ1-3 and V is TRBV6-6; D gene uncertain. From germline, CDR1 is MNHNY and CDR2 SVGAGI (reference sequence). The CDR3 contains 12 residues. Here the CDR3 DNA reads TGTGCCAGCAGGTACTCTGGAAACACCATATATTTT. Protein: CASRYSGNTIYF.

The chain joins TRBV7-9 to TRBJ2-7, with TRBD2 matching 8 bases. Looked up from germline, CDR1 is SEHNR and CDR2 is FQNEAQ (reference sequence). Unmatched junction bases numbered 4, after V lost 5 bases and J lost 4 bases. CDR3 length equals 13 residues. The DNA of the CDR3 is TGTGCCAGCAGCCCCCGGGAGGGTTACGAGCAGTACTTC. Its translation: CASSPREGYEQYF.

V gene TRBV29-1 combines with J gene TRBJ1-5, with 12 bases fitting TRBD1. The CDR3 runs to 18 residues. The germline gives CDR1 SQVTM, CDR2 ANQGSEA. Trimming cost V 3 bases and J 3 bases; bases outside gene matches: 12. The CDR3 here is CSVDRDRGPARNNQPQHF. The CDR3 nucleotides are TGCAGCGTTGACCGGGACAGGGGGCCGGCGCGGAACAATCAGCCCCAGCATTTT.

The chain carries TRBV18 and TRBJ1-1, with D unresolved. This CDR3 has 12 amino acids. CDR1 and CDR2 from the germline V gene are KGHSH and LQKENI. Trimming removed 6 bases from V and 3 bases from J, with 8 bases in between. The CDR3 sequence is CASSKGDTEAFF. The CDR3 nucleotides read TGTGCCAGCTCGAAGGGAGACACTGAAGCTTTCTTT.

V usage is TRBV4-2 and J usage is TRBJ2-2; 8 positions agree with TRBD2. Germline assignment: CDR1 LGHNA and CDR2 YNFKEQ. The CDR3 covers 19 residues. With 2 bases clipped from V and 5 bases from J, the junction kept 16 bases outside the gene matches. The CDR3 here is CASSQHRLATTAGTGELFF. CDR3 nucleotides: TGTGCCAGCAGCCAACATCGACTAGCGACCACTGCGGGAACCGGGGAGCTGTTTTTT.

The chain carries TRBV9 and TRBJ2-5; D might be TRBD2 (5 bases). This CDR3 comprises 16 residues. Germline CDR1 is SGDLS and CDR2 is YYNGEE. V was trimmed by 0 bases and J by 5 bases, leaving 17 bases between them. CDR3 coding DNA: TGTGCCAGCAGCGTAGCGGACTGGCTTCCCGGGGAGACCCAGTACTTC. Translation gives CASSVADWLPGETQYF.

The J gene is TRBJ1-1, the V gene TRBV7-9; D is undetermined. Per the germline V gene, CDR1 is SEHNR and CDR2 is FQNEAQ (reference sequence). With 6 bases removed from V and 10 bases from J, the gap between germline ends came to 9 bases. There are 10 residues in the CDR3. The DNA for the CDR3 is TGTGCCAGCAGGCAAGTCAGAGCTTTCTTT. Its translation: CASRQVRAFF.

The chain joins TRBV11-2 to TRBJ2-2; 7 positions match TRBD1. The CDR3 contains 16 residues. V was clipped by 5 bases and J by 0 bases; unmatched bases: 6. Germline V lookup: CDR1 SGHAT, CDR2 FQNNGV. CDR3 loop: CASSPLQGTNTGELFF. DNA of the CDR3: TGTGCCAGCAGCCCTCTACAGGGGACGAACACCGGGGAGCTGTTTTTT. Supplemented by reference TRBV11-2 and TRBJ2-2, the full variable domain reads EAGVAQSPRYKIIEKRQSVAFWCNPISGHATLYWYQQILGQGPKLLIQFQNNGVVDDSQLPKDRFSAERLKGVDSTLKIQPAKLEDSAVYLCASSPLQGTNTGELFFGEGSRLTVL.

J is TRBJ2-7 and V is TRBV9; D is unresolved. Germline V CDR1 and CDR2: SGDLS, YYNGEE. The CDR3 has 13 residues. Trimming removed 0 bases at V and 4 bases at J, with 8 bases between. The CDR3 region has the DNA TGTGCCAGCAGCGTAGATTTGCGGTACGAGCAGTACTTC. Amino acid sequence: CASSVDLRYEQYF.

This sequence joins TRBV4-1 and TRBJ2-7, with 7 bases aligning to TRBD1. V lost 4 bases, J lost 5 bases, and 14 bases stayed unmatched. The length of the CDR3 is 16 residues. The germline V gene has CDR1 MGHRA and CDR2 YSYEKL. DNA of the CDR3: TGCGCCAGCAGCCCAGGGATCGGACAGGTACAGGACGAGCAGTACTTC. The encoded protein is CASSPGIGQVQDEQYF.

As DNA, the CDR3 is TGTGCCAGTACAGGGTTCTCTGGAAACACCATATATTTT. Amino acid sequence: CASTGFSGNTIYF. The rearrangement uses TRBV19 and TRBJ1-3, with D possibly being TRBD1 (5 bases). Germline assignment: CDR1 LNHDA and CDR2 SQIVND (reference sequence). CDR3 length equals 13 residues. Trimming removed 7 bases at V and 0 bases at J, with 7 bases between.

The chain joins TRBV11-2 to TRBJ1-2, with D possibly TRBD1 on 5 matching bases. In germline, CDR1 is SGHAT, CDR2 FQNNGV. The CDR3 sequence is 17 residues long. V lost 0 bases to trimming and J lost 5 bases, with 19 bases between them. Here the CDR3 reads CASSLDSSQGYRYGYTF. As DNA, the CDR3 is TGTGCCAGCAGCTTAGATAGTTCCCAGGGATATCGATATGGCTACACCTTC.

This clone is a singleton in its sample. The rearrangement joins TRBV28 to TRBJ1-1; D gene uncertain. The ends were cut back, 6 bases at V and 8 bases at J, with 7 bases in the middle. Per germline, CDR1 MDHEN and CDR2 SYDVKM. The CDR3 covers 10 residues. CDR3 in DNA: TGTGCCAGCAGAGGAGGGGAAGCTTTCTTT. Encoded protein: CASRGGEAFF.

The CDR3, as DNA: TGTGCCAGCAGTCCGGGGTACACATATCAGCCCCAGCATTTT. Translating it yields CASSPGYTYQPQHF. This chain uses TRBV28 with TRBJ1-5; no firm D call. CDR1 and CDR2 from the germline V gene are MDHEN and SYDVKM. The CDR3 totals 14 residues. The V end was cut by 5 bases, the J end by 5 bases, with 13 bases between.

This chain uses TRBV10-2 with TRBJ1-6, with a possible D match to TRBD1 (6 bases). Germline CDR1 is WSHSY and CDR2 is SAAADI. V gave up 6 bases and J gave up 9 bases, with 21 bases separating them. The CDR3 is 16 residues long. CDR3 coding DNA: TGCGCCAGCAGGGGAGGGGACACCCGGGGAGGTTCACCCCTCCACTTT. Its translation: CASRGGDTRGGSPLHF.

The rearrangement uses TRBV7-2 and TRBJ2-7, with TRBD1 matching 7 bases. Germline V gives CDR1 SGHTA, CDR2 FQGNSA. This CDR3 region has 14 residues. The J segment lost 5 bases and the V segment lost 3 bases, leaving 7 bases of the junction unmatched. The DNA for the CDR3 is TGTGCCAGCAGCTTTTCGACAGGGAATAACGAGCAGTACTTC. Residues: CASSFSTGNNEQYF.

The chain employs TRBV4-1 and TRBJ1-1; 8 bases fit TRBD1. The CDR3 runs 15 residues. Losses at the gene ends were 4 bases for V and 1 base for J; bases not matched to a gene: 5. Germline-derived CDR1 and CDR2 are MGHRA and YSYEKL. The DNA for the CDR3 is TGCGCCAGCAGCCCCCGGGACAGGACGAACACTGAAGCTTTCTTT. It encodes CASSPRDRTNTEAFF.

The chain joins TRBV28 to TRBJ2-1, with D uncertain. This CDR3 comprises 14 residues. The V end lost 3 bases, the J end lost 4 bases, and 10 bases lay between the germline ends. From germline, CDR1 is MDHEN and CDR2 SYDVKM. The CDR3: CASSFRNSYNEQFF. The CDR3 DNA sequence: TGTGCCAGCAGTTTCAGGAACAGTTACAATGAGCAGTTCTTC.